These T cell receptor beta chains were read from a single sample in a study of T cell responses to AZD1222 COVID-19 vaccine. Generated by immunoSEQ multiplex PCR, the TCRdb table keeps only in-frame clones and is missing some. The sample includes around 81,000 clones, roughly four fifths of them seen just once. Here the sequenced sample was peripheral blood, taken on day 0 of AZD1222 vaccination. The receptors derive from an adult in good health. Both conserved end residues are part of each CDR3. D genes are given only for firm matches. Size values are once, few and many counts, or a class for expanded clones, and some rows have none.

v_gene	j_gene	abundance	d_gene	CDR3nt	CDR3aa
TRBV27	TRBJ2-7	NA	TRBD2	TGTGCCAGCAGTACAACCGGGACTAGCATTAACGAGCAGTACTTC	CASSTTGTSINEQYF
TRBV7-2	TRBJ2-5	NA	TRBD1	TGTGCCAGCAGCTTAAGCCCAGGGGGCGAGTACCAAGAGACCCAGTACTTC	CASSLSPGGEYQETQYF
TRBV6-5	TRBJ1-4	NA	NA	TGTGCCAGCAGTTCCGGACGGCTGGGTAATGAAAAACTGTTTTTT	CASSSGRLGNEKLFF
TRBV5-1	TRBJ2-5	NA	TRBD1	TGCGCCAGCAGCTTAGGGACAGATTACCAAGAGACCCAGTACTTC	CASSLGTDYQETQYF
TRBV15	TRBJ1-4	NA	NA	TGTGCCACCAGCAGGGGCCGGGACACCTTGGAAAAACTGTTTTTT	CATSRGRDTLEKLFF
TRBV4-3	TRBJ2-7	few	NA	TGCGCCAGCAGCCAAGATTGGGGGTTGACTAACTACGAGCAGTACTTC	CASSQDWGLTNYEQYF
TRBV7-2	TRBJ1-6	once	NA	TGTGCCAGCAGCTTATCTGGCCTGGGAGCCCTCCACTTT	CASSLSGLGALHF
TRBV19	TRBJ1-1	once	TRBD1	TGTGCCAGTAGGGACAGGGGGCTTGGGAACACTGAAGCTTTCTTT	CASRDRGLGNTEAFF
TRBV4-3	TRBJ2-1	NA	TRBD2	TGCGCCAGCAGCCAAGATCGGGGGGTCTCCTACAATGAGCAGTTCTTC	CASSQDRGVSYNEQFF
TRBV6-5	TRBJ2-5	NA	TRBD2	TGTGCCAGCAGTTACGGACTAGCGGGGCAAGAGACCCAGTACTTC	CASSYGLAGQETQYF
TRBV3-1/TRBV3-2	TRBJ2-7	NA	NA	TGTGCCAGCAGCCAAGGGTTGGAGCAGTACTTC	CASSQGLEQYF
TRBV2	TRBJ2-3	NA	NA	TGTGCCAGTGCGATTAGCACAGATACGCAGTATTTT	CASAISTDTQYF
TRBV19	TRBJ1-2	NA	NA	TGTGCCAGTAGTATAGGCTTCCGGGACAACTATGGCTACACCTTC	CASSIGFRDNYGYTF
TRBV7-2	TRBJ2-4	NA	NA	TGTGCCAGCAGCTTCCTAGCCAAAAACATTCAGTACTTC	CASSFLAKNIQYF
TRBV25-1	TRBJ1-3	NA	NA	TGTGCCAGCCGGGATGACAGGAGCTCTGGAAACACCATATATTTT	CASRDDRSSGNTIYF
TRBV5-4	TRBJ2-1	NA	TRBD2	TGTGCCAGCAGCCCCGGACTAGCAGGTTACAATGAGCAGTTCTTC	CASSPGLAGYNEQFF
TRBV5-5	TRBJ2-7	NA	TRBD1	TGTGCCAGCAGCTTGGGAGGGACAGGGGGCTCCGAGCAGTACTTC	CASSLGGTGGSEQYF
TRBV18	TRBJ1-4	NA	TRBD1	TGTGCCAGCTCAGGCCGGGACAGGGAGGATGTCCGTGAAAAACTGTTTTTT	CASSGRDREDVREKLFF
TRBV15	TRBJ1-5	NA	NA	TGTGCCACCAGCAGAGTCAGCTATAGCAATCAGCCCCAGCATTTT	CATSRVSYSNQPQHF
TRBV20-1	TRBJ1-5	NA	TRBD1	TGCAGTGCTAGTAACGGGACAGGGATAAGGCAGCCCCAGCATTTT	CSASNGTGIRQPQHF
TRBV29-1	TRBJ1-1	NA	NA	TGCAGCGTTAGTCAATCTGAAGCTTTCTTT	CSVSQSEAFF
TRBV29-1	TRBJ1-4	NA	NA	TGCAGCGCGTTAGACCCCTCCGGATCTAATGAAAAACTGTTTTTT	CSALDPSGSNEKLFF
TRBV19	TRBJ1-5	NA	NA	TGTGCCAGTAGTATCTGGGGGAAGGATCAGCCCCAGCATTTT	CASSIWGKDQPQHF
TRBV7-8	TRBJ2-7	NA	TRBD2	TGTGCCAGCAGCTCTCTCGGGACTAGCGGGACCGCCTTCTCCGAGCAGTACTTC	CASSSLGTSGTAFSEQYF
TRBV14	TRBJ1-2	NA	NA	TGTGCCAGCAGCCCATCAGGGTATGGCTACACCTTC	CASSPSGYGYTF